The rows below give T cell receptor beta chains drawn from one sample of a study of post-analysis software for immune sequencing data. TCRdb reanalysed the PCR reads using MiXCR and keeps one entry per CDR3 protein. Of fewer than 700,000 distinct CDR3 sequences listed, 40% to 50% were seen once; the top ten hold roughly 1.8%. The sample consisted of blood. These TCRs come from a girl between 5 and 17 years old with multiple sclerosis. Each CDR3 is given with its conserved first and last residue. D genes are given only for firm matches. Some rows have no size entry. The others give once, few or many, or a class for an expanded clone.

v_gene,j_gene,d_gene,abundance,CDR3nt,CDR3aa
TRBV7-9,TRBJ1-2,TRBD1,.,TGTGCCAGCAGCTATGAGACAGGGAGGAACTATGGCCACACCTTC,CASSYETGRNYGHTF
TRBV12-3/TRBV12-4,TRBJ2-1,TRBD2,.,TGTGCCAGCAGCGACACTAGCGGGAGATACAATGAGCAGTTCTTC,CASSDTSGRYNEQFF
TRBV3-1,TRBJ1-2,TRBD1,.,TGTGCCAGCAGCCAGGGACAGGTCTATGGCTACACCTTC,CASSQGQVYGYTF
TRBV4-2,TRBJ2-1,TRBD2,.,TGTGCCAGCAGCCAAGACGCGCCGGGACTAGCGTGGGACAATGAGCAGTTCTTC,CASSQDAPGLAWDNEQFF
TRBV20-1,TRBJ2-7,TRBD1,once,TGCAGTGCTAGTCGGGGACAGGGGGCCTCCTACGAGCAGTACTTC,CSASRGQGASYEQYF
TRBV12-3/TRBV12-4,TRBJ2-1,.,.,TGTGCCAGCAGCTCTGGCGTAACCCCGTTCTTC,CASSSGVTPFF
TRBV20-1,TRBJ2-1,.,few,TGCAGTGCTAGAGGGGCAGGGTCAAATGAGCAGTTCTTC,CSARGAGSNEQFF
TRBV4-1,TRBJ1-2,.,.,TGCGCCAGCAGCCAAGATCTCACCATCTATGGCTACACCTTC,CASSQDLTIYGYTF
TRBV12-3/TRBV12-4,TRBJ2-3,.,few,TGTGCCAGCAACTTAAATACAGATACGCAGTATTTT,CASNLNTDTQYF
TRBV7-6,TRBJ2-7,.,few,TGTGCCAGCAGCCCCACGCAGGGCTACGAGCAGTACTTC,CASSPTQGYEQYF
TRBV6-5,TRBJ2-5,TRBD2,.,TGTGCCAGCAGTTACTCGACCGGACTAGCGGGGACATTAGAGGCCCAGTACTTC,CASSYSTGLAGTLEAQYF
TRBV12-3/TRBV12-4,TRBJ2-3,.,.,TGTGCCAGCAGTTTGGAGGTTAATACGCAGTATTTT,CASSLEVNTQYF
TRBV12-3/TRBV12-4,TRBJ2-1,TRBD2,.,TGTGCCAGCAGTTTCGGACTAGCGGGGTGGGATGAGCAGTTCTTC,CASSFGLAGWDEQFF
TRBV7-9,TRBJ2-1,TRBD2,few,TGTGCCAGCAGCCCCCGCTCGCTAGCGGTAGACAATGAGCAGTTCTTC,CASSPRSLAVDNEQFF
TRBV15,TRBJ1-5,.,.,TGTACCACCGGAGCCCGGGGTGGCAGTCAGCCCCAGCATTTT,CTTGARGGSQPQHF
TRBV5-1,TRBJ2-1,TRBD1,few,TGCGCCAGCAGCCCACGGACAGGGTCCTACAATGAGCAGTTCTTC,CASSPRTGSYNEQFF
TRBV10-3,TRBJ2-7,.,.,TGTGCCATCAGAGGGGGGAGTACCCACGAGCAGTACTTC,CAIRGGSTHEQYF
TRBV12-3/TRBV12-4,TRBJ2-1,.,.,TGTGCCAGCAGTCCAAAAAACTACATAGCGGAAAGCTCCTACAATGAGCAGTTCTTC,CASSPKNYIAESSYNEQFF
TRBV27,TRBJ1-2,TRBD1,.,TGTGCCAGCAGTCAGACGGGACAGGGCAGCTATGGCTACACCTTC,CASSQTGQGSYGYTF
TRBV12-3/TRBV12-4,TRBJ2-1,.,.,TGTGCCAGCAGCCGGGTACAAGCCAATGAGCAGTTCTTC,CASSRVQANEQFF
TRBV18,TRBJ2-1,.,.,TGTGCCAGCTCACCACCTAAGGCCGAGCAGTTCTTC,CASSPPKAEQFF
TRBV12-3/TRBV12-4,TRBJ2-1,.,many,TGTGCCAGCAGTTTACGGGGAAATGAGCAGTTCTTC,CASSLRGNEQFF
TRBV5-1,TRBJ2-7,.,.,TGCGCCAGCAGCTTCTCCCCACAGAGCTCCTACGAGCAGTACTTC,CASSFSPQSSYEQYF
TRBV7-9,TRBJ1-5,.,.,TGTGCCAGCAGCTTATTGGGGGGCCAGCCCCAGCATTTT,CASSLLGGQPQHF
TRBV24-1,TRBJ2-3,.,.,TGTGCCACCAGAGGAGGTCGTGATACGCAGTATTTT,CATRGGRDTQYF
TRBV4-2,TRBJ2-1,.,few,TGTGCCAGCAGCCAAACCTGGGTTGGGGATAATGAGCAGTTCTTC,CASSQTWVGDNEQFF
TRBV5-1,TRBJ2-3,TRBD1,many,TGTGCCAGCAGTTTAGGACAGGGCTCAGATACGCAGTATTTT,CASSLGQGSDTQYF
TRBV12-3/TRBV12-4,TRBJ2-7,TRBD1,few,TGTGCCAGCAGTCCCGACAGGGCCGAGCAGTACTTC,CASSPDRAEQYF